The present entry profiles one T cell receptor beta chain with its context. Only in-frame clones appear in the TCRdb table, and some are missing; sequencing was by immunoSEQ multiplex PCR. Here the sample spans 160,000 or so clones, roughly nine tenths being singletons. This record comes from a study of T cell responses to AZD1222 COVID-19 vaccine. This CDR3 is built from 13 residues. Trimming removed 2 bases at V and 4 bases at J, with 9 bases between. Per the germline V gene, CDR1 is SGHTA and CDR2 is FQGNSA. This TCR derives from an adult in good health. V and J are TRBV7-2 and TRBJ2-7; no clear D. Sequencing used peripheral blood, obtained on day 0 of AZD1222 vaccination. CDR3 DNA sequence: TGTGCCAGCAGCTTATCGGGCTTGTACGAGCAGTACTTC. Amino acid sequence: CASSLSGLYEQYF.